This T cell receptor (beta chain) was recovered during a study of T cells in localized non-small cell lung cancer. Study observations and caveats: Sequence data derive from only one tumor region, so heterogeneity remains possible. There was higher T cell clonality in uninvolved adjacent lung than in tumor, and it was highest there.

To note about this clone: Its antigen is still unknown.

The length of the CDR3 is 14 residues. CDR1 SGHRS and CDR2 YFSETQ come from the germline V gene. Trimming took 0 bases from V and 6 from J, leaving 12 bases between them. The data were produced by immunoSEQ multiplex PCR, yet TCRdb's version contains in-frame clones alone and is incomplete. The data show fewer than 25,000 clones, 88% seen once. Sequenced here: PBMCs, sampled before any cancer treatment. This sequence originates from a man aged 40 to 75 with stage II lung adenocarcinoma. The chain recombines TRBV5-1 with TRBJ1-2, with a tentative D call TRBD1 (6 bases). This CDR3 is CASSLAPGANGYTF. In DNA, the CDR3 is TGCGCCAGCAGCTTGGCGCCGGGGGCTAATGGCTACACCTTC.